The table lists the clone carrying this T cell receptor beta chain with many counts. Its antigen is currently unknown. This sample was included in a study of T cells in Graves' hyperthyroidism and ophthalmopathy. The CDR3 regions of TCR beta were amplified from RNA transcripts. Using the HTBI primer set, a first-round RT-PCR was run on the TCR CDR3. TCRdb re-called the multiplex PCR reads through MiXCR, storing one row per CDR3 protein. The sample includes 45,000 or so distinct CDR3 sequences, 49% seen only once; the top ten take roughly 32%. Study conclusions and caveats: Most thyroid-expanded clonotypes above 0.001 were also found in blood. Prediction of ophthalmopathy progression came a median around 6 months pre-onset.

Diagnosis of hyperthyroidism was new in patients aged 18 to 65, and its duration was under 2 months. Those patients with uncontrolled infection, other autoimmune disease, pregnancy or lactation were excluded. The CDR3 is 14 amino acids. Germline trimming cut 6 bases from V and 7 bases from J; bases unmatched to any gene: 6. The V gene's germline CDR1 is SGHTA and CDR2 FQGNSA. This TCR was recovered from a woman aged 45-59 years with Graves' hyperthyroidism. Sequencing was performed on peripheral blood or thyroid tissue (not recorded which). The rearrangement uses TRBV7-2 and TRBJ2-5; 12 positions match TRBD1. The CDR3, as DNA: TGTGCCAGCAGTCGGGACAGGGGGCGGGGGACCCAGTACTTC. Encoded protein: CASSRDRGRGTQYF.